This entry describes one T cell receptor beta chain. Assay used: immunoSEQ multiplex PCR; TCRdb lists only in-frame clones, some missing. Of hundreds of thousands of clones listed, 89% were seen once; the top ten hold around 10%. CDR1 and CDR2 (germline): LNHDA, SQIVND (reference sequence). This CDR3 is 14 amino acids long. V lost 3 bases to trimming and J lost 2 bases, with 9 bases between them. Followed over time, Seattle patients had been enrolled while infection was active. This sample was taken from a study of blood T cell repertoires in COVID-19. Study-level background: Researchers got acute and convalescent COVID-19 samples from the United States, Italy and Spain.

The clonotype was recovered from a woman in her thirties with COVID-19, enrolled during active disease. Source material: peripheral blood. V gene TRBV19 combines with J gene TRBJ2-3, with D perhaps matching TRBD2 (7 bases). The CDR3 nucleotides read TGTGCCAGTAGTATGCGGGGGCACACAGATACGCAGTATTTT. Its translation is CASSMRGHTDTQYF. Complete variable domain (other parts from reference TRBV19 and TRBJ2-3): DGGITQSPKYLFRKEGQNVTLSCEQNLNHDAMYWYRQDPGQGLRLIYYSQIVNDFQKGDIAEGYSVSREKKESFPLTVTSAQKNPTAFYLCASSMRGHTDTQYFGPGTRLTVL.